This TCR beta chain was identified in a study of blood T cell repertoires in COVID-19. Whole-study context: Donors in the United States, Italy and Spain gave samples during acute or convalescent COVID-19.

Sequenced by immunoSEQ multiplex PCR; TCRdb stores in-frame clones only, minus some. The sample holds roughly 250,000 clones, 70% to 90% seen once. The CDR3 sequence is 11 residues long. Germline CDR1 and CDR2: LGHDT and YNNKEL (reference sequence). V lost 8 bases to trimming and J lost 3 bases, with 7 bases between them. The specimen sequenced was peripheral blood. The sequence derives from a woman aged 40 to 50 who had recovered from COVID-19. The rearrangement joins TRBV3-1 (or the pseudogene TRBV3-2) to TRBJ2-5; no clear D gene. CDR3 in DNA: TGTGCCAGCGGCCCCAAAGAGACCCAGTACTTC. It encodes CASGPKETQYF.